This T cell receptor (beta chain) was profiled in a study of blood T cell repertoires in COVID-19. Repertoires were generated with immunoSEQ multiplex PCR, while TCRdb's copy carries only in-frame clones and drops some. The data show about 380,000 clones, approximately 90% seen once. This CDR3 has 12 residues. V was shortened by 8 bases and J by 1 base, with 9 bases between the two germline ends. CDR1 MNHEY and CDR2 SVGAGI come from the germline V gene. Turning to this clone: Other DNA sequences from this sample encode an identical CDR3 as well.

The V call is TRBV6-5, the J call TRBJ2-7; possible D gene TRBD1, 6 bases. This receptor was identified in a woman between 18 and 29 years old who had recovered from COVID-19. The source material was PBMCs or T cells enriched from blood (not recorded which). This CDR3 is CASRRGSYEQYF. The DNA for the CDR3 is TGTGCCAGCCGTAGGGGGTCCTACGAGCAGTACTTC.